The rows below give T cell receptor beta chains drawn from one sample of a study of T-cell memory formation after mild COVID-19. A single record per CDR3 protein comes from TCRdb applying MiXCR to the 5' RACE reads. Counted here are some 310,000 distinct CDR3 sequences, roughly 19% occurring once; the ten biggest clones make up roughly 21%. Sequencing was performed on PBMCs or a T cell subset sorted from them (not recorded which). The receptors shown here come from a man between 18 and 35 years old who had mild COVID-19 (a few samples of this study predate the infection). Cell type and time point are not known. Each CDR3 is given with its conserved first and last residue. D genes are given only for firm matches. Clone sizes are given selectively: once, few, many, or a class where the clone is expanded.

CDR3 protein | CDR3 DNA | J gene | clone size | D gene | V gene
CASSPRGPTEAFF | TGTGCCAGCAGCCCACGAGGCCCCACTGAAGCTTTCTTT | TRBJ1-1 | - | - | TRBV11-2
CASSLVQGMNTEAFF | TGTGCCAGCAGCTTAGTACAGGGCATGAACACTGAAGCTTTCTTT | TRBJ1-1 | few | - | TRBV7-2
CATATGRGYGYTF | TGTGCCACCGCGACAGGGAGGGGCTATGGCTACACCTTC | TRBJ1-2 | - | TRBD1 | TRBV12-3/TRBV12-4
CASEGRPGENIQYF | TGTGCCTCGGAGGGGCGGCCGGGGGAAAACATTCAGTACTTC | TRBJ2-4 | few | - | TRBV28
CASTSGREWAEAFF | TGTGCCAGCACTTCGGGCCGCGAATGGGCTGAAGCTTTCTTT | TRBJ1-1 | many | - | TRBV6-2/TRBV6-3
CSARPPAGGRDTQYF | TGCAGTGCTAGACCCCCAGCGGGGGGGCGGGATACGCAGTATTTT | TRBJ2-3 | - | TRBD2 | TRBV20-1
CASSFDREYNEQFF | TGTGCCAGCAGTTTTGACAGGGAATACAATGAGCAGTTCTTC | TRBJ2-1 | - | TRBD1 | TRBV7-9
CSVETLYGYTF | TGCAGCGTTGAGACACTCTATGGCTACACCTTC | TRBJ1-2 | - | - | TRBV29-1
CATSSRGQPQHF | TGTGCCACCTCCTCTAGGGGTCAGCCCCAGCATTTT | TRBJ1-5 | few | - | TRBV5-6
CASSLRGYRTEAFF | TGCGCCAGCAGCCTTAGGGGGTACCGAACTGAAGCTTTCTTT | TRBJ1-1 | few | - | TRBV4-1
CASSLSGQGAFF | TGTGCCAGCAGTTTATCGGGACAGGGAGCTTTCTTT | TRBJ1-1 | few | TRBD1 | TRBV28
CATSRRTTGAYGYTF | TGTGCCACCAGCAGACGAACGACAGGGGCCTATGGCTACACCTTC | TRBJ1-2 | - | TRBD1 | TRBV15
CASSLVAGHNEQFF | TGTGCCAGCAGCTTGGTTGCGGGTCACAATGAGCAGTTCTTC | TRBJ2-1 | - | - | TRBV5-6
CASSLSRHLPHF | TGCGCCAGCAGCTTGTCCCGACACCTACCCCATTTC | TRBJ2-1 | - | - | TRBV5-1
CSARVSTSF | TGCAGTGCTAGAGTTTCGACGAGTTTT | TRBJ1-1 | - | - | TRBV20-1
CASRWTVNTEAFF | TGTGCCAGCAGATGGACAGTGAACACTGAAGCTTTCTTT | TRBJ1-1 | many | - | TRBV7-3
CASSEEGQGFREQYF | TGTGCCAGCAGTGAGGAGGGACAGGGGTTCCGCGAGCAGTACTTC | TRBJ2-7 | - | TRBD1 | TRBV6-1
CASRGRVNEQYF | TGTGCCAGCAGAGGGAGGGTAAACGAGCAGTACTTC | TRBJ2-7 | - | TRBD2 | TRBV12-3/TRBV12-4
CASSLVSQNEQFF | TGTGCCAGCAGCTTAGTCTCTCAAAATGAGCAGTTCTTC | TRBJ2-1 | - | - | TRBV7-3
CASSQVLAQETQYF | TGTGCCAGCAGCCAAGTCCTGGCGCAAGAGACCCAGTACTTC | TRBJ2-5 | - | - | TRBV4-2
CASRKPGTNDNEQFF | TGTGCCAGCAGGAAGCCCGGGACTAATGACAATGAGCAGTTCTTC | TRBJ2-1 | - | TRBD2 | TRBV5-4
CASSQAEGPRAFF | TGTGCCAGCAGCCAAGCGGAGGGCCCGCGAGCTTTCTTT | TRBJ1-1 | few | - | TRBV12-3/TRBV12-4
CASSSTQGQPQHF | TGTGCCAGCAGTTCAACTCAGGGTCAGCCCCAGCATTTT | TRBJ1-5 | few | - | TRBV6-5
CASSRLGAGYTF | TGTGCCAGCAGTCGTCTGGGGGCAGGCTACACCTTC | TRBJ1-2 | few | - | TRBV6-5
CASSVPQGEASYGYTF | TGTGCCAGCAGCGTTCCACAGGGGGAGGCCAGCTATGGCTACACCTTC | TRBJ1-2 | - | TRBD1 | TRBV9
CASSRGQGGETQYF | TGTGCCAGCAGCCGGGGACAGGGAGGCGAGACCCAGTACTTC | TRBJ2-5 | many | TRBD1 | TRBV7-9
CASSLERVQPQHF | TGTGCCAGCAGCTTAGAGAGGGTCCAGCCCCAGCATTTT | TRBJ1-5 | - | - | TRBV7-2
CASSLGRQTYTQYF | TGTGCCAGCAGCCTCGGGAGACAGACCTATACGCAGTATTTT | TRBJ2-3 | - | - | TRBV7-2
CASSQDQARGNIQYF | TGTGCCAGCAGCCAGGACCAGGCAAGGGGAAACATTCAGTACTTC | TRBJ2-4 | - | - | TRBV3-1
CSAGAGGEQFF | TGCAGTGCTGGAGCGGGCGGTGAGCAGTTCTTC | TRBJ2-1 | - | - | TRBV20-1
CASSFQGRRTFDYGYTF | TGTGCCAGCAGCTTCCAGGGACGGCGTACTTTTGACTATGGCTACACCTTC | TRBJ1-2 | few | - | TRBV7-9
CASSGGPSPRVTF | TGTGCCAGCAGCGGGGGACCCTCTCCTCGGGTGACTTTC | TRBJ2-6 | few | - | TRBV5-4
CATSRLETGFNIQYF | TGTGCCACCAGCAGACTCGAGACAGGCTTTAACATTCAGTACTTC | TRBJ2-4 | few | - | TRBV15
CASSFAVRETQYF | TGTGCCAGCAGCTTCGCAGTTAGGGAGACCCAGTACTTC | TRBJ2-5 | - | - | TRBV7-9
CASSADLSLETKYF | TGTGCCAGCAGCGCGGACTTATCATTGGAGACCAAGTACTTC | TRBJ2-5 | - | - | TRBV7-2
CSAWTYNEQFF | TGCAGTGCCTGGACCTACAATGAGCAGTTCTTC | TRBJ2-1 | - | - | TRBV20-1
CASSSDPGYGYTF | TGTGCCAGCTCATCTGACCCTGGCTATGGCTACACCTTC | TRBJ1-2 | - | - | TRBV18
CASSQEGQEAFGNTIYF | TGTGCCAGCAGCCAAGAGGGTCAGGAGGCCTTTGGAAACACCATATATTTT | TRBJ1-3 | few | - | TRBV3-1
CASSLRRGGHTDTQYF | TGTGCCAGCAGCTTAAGGCGGGGGGGACACACAGATACGCAGTATTTT | TRBJ2-3 | - | TRBD2 | TRBV11-2
CASSWKYIPGYEQYF | TGTGCCAGCAGCTGGAAATACATCCCAGGCTACGAGCAGTACTTC | TRBJ2-7 | - | - | TRBV5-6
CASSLERLNTEAFF | TGTGCCAGCAGCTTGGAACGGTTGAACACTGAAGCTTTCTTT | TRBJ1-1 | few | - | TRBV5-5
CASSPRQGVDTQYF | TGCGCCAGCAGCCCCCGACAGGGAGTCGATACGCAGTATTTT | TRBJ2-3 | - | TRBD1 | TRBV5-1
CATSWADNQPQHF | TGTGCCACCAGTTGGGCAGACAATCAGCCCCAGCATTTT | TRBJ1-5 | - | - | TRBV24-1
CASSRQDNYGYTF | TGCGCCAGCAGCCGACAGGACAACTATGGCTACACCTTC | TRBJ1-2 | - | - | TRBV5-1
CASSQGTGMNTEAFF | TGCGCCAGCAGCCAAGGGACAGGGATGAACACTGAAGCTTTCTTT | TRBJ1-1 | - | TRBD1 | TRBV4-3
CASSFGWDGEQYF | TGTGCCAGCAGTTTTGGGTGGGACGGCGAGCAGTACTTC | TRBJ2-7 | - | - | TRBV12-3/TRBV12-4
CASSFYQGATGELFF | TGTGCCAGCAGTTTCTACCAGGGGGCGACCGGGGAGCTGTTTTTT | TRBJ2-2 | many | TRBD1 | TRBV12-3/TRBV12-4
CASSFMTTGGYGYTF | TGTGCCAGCAGCTTCATGACGACAGGGGGCTATGGCTACACCTTC | TRBJ1-2 | - | TRBD1 | TRBV7-2
CASSRLAAGNEQFF | TGTGCCAGCAGCCGCCTCGCCGCCGGCAATGAGCAGTTCTTC | TRBJ2-1 | few | - | TRBV14